This T cell receptor (beta chain) was identified in a study of T cell responses to AZD1222 COVID-19 vaccine. CDR3 length: 15 amino acids. The V end was cut by 0 bases, the J end by 4 bases, with 9 bases between. The V gene's germline CDR1 is LGHNA and CDR2 YNFKEQ. Study conclusions and caveats: Along spike, vaccine-associated CD4 TCRs were found throughout, with dominance at 160-218 and 743-854. A mostly white British donor set with more females was recruited, and clonal diversity was possibly underestimated. Reportedly, nearly half the spike-specific TCRs target unmutated variant regions.

Assay: immunoSEQ multiplex PCR; the TCRdb copy retains only in-frame clones and omits some. The sample comprises approximately 130,000 clones, around 88% of which are singletons, and approximately 10% rests with the top ten. This clone was seen more than once but under ten times. What it recognizes is unknown. This receptor was identified in an adult in good health. The rearrangement links TRBV4-2 to TRBJ2-2; TRBD2 might be the D (5 bases). This sample comprised peripheral blood, obtained on day 0 of MenACWY control vaccination. Written as DNA, the CDR3 is TGTGCCAGCAGCCAAGATTCCCGGGGCACCGGGGAGCTGTTTTTT. Its translation: CASSQDSRGTGELFF.